Listed below are T cell receptor beta chains from one sample, sequenced in a study of blood T cell repertoires in COVID-19. Measured with immunoSEQ multiplex PCR; TCRdb has only the in-frame clones, and not every one. The profile shows roughly 260,000 clones, around 90% of them singletons. Material: peripheral blood. These receptors were collected from a woman aged 45 to 65 who had recovered from COVID-19. Each CDR3 is given with its conserved first and last residue. D genes are given only for firm matches. Only part of the rows carry a size: once, few, many, or a class if the clone is expanded.

TGTGCCAGCTCACCGCCGACAGGCTACGAGCAGTACTTC CASSPPTGYEQYF - TRBV18 - TRBJ2-7
TGTGCCAGCAGCTCCCATATTCGGACTGAAGCTTTCTTT CASSSHIRTEAFF - TRBV7-9 - TRBJ1-1
TGTGCCCTCAATCAGCCCCAGCATTTT CALNQPQHF - TRBV24-1 - TRBJ1-5
TGTGCCAGCAGTTTAATAGGGGGTGAGCAGTACTTC CASSLIGGEQYF few TRBV12-3/TRBV12-4 - TRBJ2-7
TGTGCCAGCAGTTTGGTCAGGCCTCCCTACGAGCAGTACTTC CASSLVRPPYEQYF - TRBV28 - TRBJ2-7
TGTGCCAGCAGCCTGTTTAGGACAGGGAATAATTCACCCCTCCACTTT CASSLFRTGNNSPLHF - TRBV3-1/TRBV3-2 TRBD1 TRBJ1-6
TGTGCCAGCAGCCCCAGGAAGAGGGATGGCTACACCTTC CASSPRKRDGYTF - TRBV7-3 - TRBJ1-2
TGTGCCATCAGCGCCCCAGGGGTCGGAAACACCATATATTTT CAISAPGVGNTIYF - TRBV10-3 - TRBJ1-3
TGTGCCAGCAGTGGTATTCCCGGGACAGGGGAAGAATGGAAAAAACTGTTTTTT CASSGIPGTGEEWKKLFF - TRBV28 TRBD1 TRBJ1-4
TGTGCTAGTGCCCGAGGGACTAGCGGGGCCTACGAGCAGTACTTC CASARGTSGAYEQYF - TRBV12-5 TRBD2 TRBJ2-7
TGTGCCAGCAGTTTTAGCCCCCCGCAGGGCTACACCTTC CASSFSPPQGYTF - TRBV12-3/TRBV12-4 - TRBJ1-2
TGTGCCAGCAGCCTAGGCCAGGGAGGGAACTATGGCTACACCTTC CASSLGQGGNYGYTF few TRBV7-6 - TRBJ1-2
TGTGCCAGCAGCGAGAGCCCTTTGAACACTGAAGCTTTCTTT CASSESPLNTEAFF - TRBV21-1 - TRBJ1-1
TGTGCCAGTAGCACGGGACAGGGGAATAATATGCAGTACTTC CASSTGQGNNMQYF - TRBV19 TRBD1 TRBJ2-7
TGTGCCACCAGCAGAGCCTGGGATAGGGGACAGGGGAATTCACCCCTCCACTTT CATSRAWDRGQGNSPLHF - TRBV15 TRBD1 TRBJ1-6
TGTGCCAGCAGCTTCCGGGACAGGGGGCCCTACGAGCAGTACTTC CASSFRDRGPYEQYF once TRBV7-2 TRBD1 TRBJ2-7
TGTGCCAGCAGTTTTGTACGGGGTTCTTACGAGCAGTACTTC CASSFVRGSYEQYF - TRBV27 - TRBJ2-7
TGTGCCAGCAGCGTACAGGGGGCATCAGCTAATGAAAAACTGTTTTTT CASSVQGASANEKLFF - TRBV9 TRBD1 TRBJ1-4
TGTGCCAGCAGCCCTATACTAGCGGGGGGGCCGTCCCAAGAAGATACGCAGTATTTT CASSPILAGGPSQEDTQYF few TRBV16 TRBD2 TRBJ2-3
TGTGCCACGAGACAGGGATTAAGGCGCGGCTACACCTTC CATRQGLRRGYTF few TRBV28 TRBD1 TRBJ1-2
TGTGCCAGCAGCCCGTACGACAGGAACACTGAAGCTTTCTTT CASSPYDRNTEAFF - TRBV11-3 - TRBJ1-1
TGTGCCAGCCACAGGGGGCCTGGCTACACCTTC CASHRGPGYTF - TRBV2 TRBD1 TRBJ1-2
- CASSSVRRGATNEKLFF - TRBV7-9 - TRBJ1-4
TGTGCCAGTAGTACCCGTGGGGCTACGAACACCGGGGAGCTGTTTTTT CASSTRGATNTGELFF - TRBV19 - TRBJ2-2
TGCGCCAGCAGCTTCACTAGCGGGAGGGTTGTCGGGGAGCTGTTTTTT CASSFTSGRVVGELFF - TRBV5-1 TRBD2 TRBJ2-2
TGTGCCAGCAGCTTCCAGGGGTTTTACAATGAGCAGTTCTTC CASSFQGFYNEQFF - TRBV7-2 - TRBJ2-1
TGTGCCACCTCCGACGTGGGGGCCGCAGATACGCAGTATTTT CATSDVGAADTQYF - TRBV10-3 - TRBJ2-3
TGTGCCAGCAGTTACTCGATTAAGAGCCTATCCTACGAGCAGTACTTC CASSYSIKSLSYEQYF - TRBV6-6 - TRBJ2-7
TGTGCCAGCAGCCAGGACAACACAGATACGCAGTATTTT CASSQDNTDTQYF - TRBV13 - TRBJ2-3
TGTGCCAGCAGCCTGGACAGGGTCATAAACACAGATACGCAGTATTTT CASSLDRVINTDTQYF - TRBV14 TRBD1 TRBJ2-3
TGTGCCAGCAGCCAATGGGGGGTCAGTACCAGGGAGGGAAATCAGCCCCAGCATTTT CASSQWGVSTREGNQPQHF - TRBV28 - TRBJ1-5
TGTGCCAGTAGTATAGCCAGAAACACTGAAGCTTTCTTT CASSIARNTEAFF - TRBV19 - TRBJ1-1
TGCGCCAGCAGCCAAGGAGGGTTTGATTCACCCCTCCACTTT CASSQGGFDSPLHF - TRBV4-3 - TRBJ1-6
TGTGCCACCACTCCCAGACGGCCCAGGGGCCTTTCCTACGAGCAGTACTTC CATTPRRPRGLSYEQYF - TRBV24-1 - TRBJ2-7
TGTGCCAGCAGCGTTGGAACGGACAGGTATAATTCACCCCTCCACTTT CASSVGTDRYNSPLHF - TRBV9 TRBD1 TRBJ1-6
TGCGCCAGCAGTTACCTGCAGGGGGCTCTGGACCAAAACATTCAGTACTTC CASSYLQGALDQNIQYF once TRBV10-2 TRBD1 TRBJ2-4
TGTGCCATGGGGGGAACAAGGGAGACCCAGTACTTC CAMGGTRETQYF - TRBV12-3/TRBV12-4 - TRBJ2-5
TGTGCCAGTAGTCTTGGGACAGCAAATGAGCAGTTCTTC CASSLGTANEQFF - TRBV19 TRBD1 TRBJ2-1
TGTGCCAGCCGAGTGTCTGAAAAACTGTTTTTT CASRVSEKLFF - TRBV6-5 - TRBJ1-4
TGTGCCAGCAGCCCACAGGGAACTGAAGCTTTCTTT CASSPQGTEAFF few TRBV9 - TRBJ1-1
TGTGCCAGTAGAAGTAGGGGACAGGATGGCTACACCTTC CASRSRGQDGYTF - TRBV19 TRBD1 TRBJ1-2
TGTGCCAGCAGCTTAGGAACACTAGCGGGACTCTCAAACATTCAGTACTTC CASSLGTLAGLSNIQYF once TRBV7-8 TRBD2 TRBJ2-4
TGCGCCAGCAGCTCCGGGACAGGAGGGGAAAAACTGTTTTTT CASSSGTGGEKLFF - TRBV5-1 TRBD1 TRBJ1-4
TGTGCCAGCAGCGTAACAGGGTCACTAGGGATAGATGAGCAGTTCTTC CASSVTGSLGIDEQFF once TRBV9 - TRBJ2-1